Listed below are T cell receptor beta chains from one sample, sequenced in a study of blood T cells in healthy people across ages. TCRdb analysed the 5' RACE reads with MiXCR anew, one entry per CDR3 protein. The data show hundreds of thousands of distinct CDR3 sequences, about 28% seen once. Material: blood. The receptors were gathered from a woman older than 75 in good health. The CDR3 runs from the conserved cysteine through the conserved F or W. A D gene is named only where the DNA matches it firmly. Expanded clones get a size class; other rows say once, few or many, or leave the size out.

CATSEYLPVNYGYTF,TGTGCCACCAGCGAATACCTTCCGGTTAACTATGGCTACACCTTC,TRBJ1-2,15,TRBV15,NA,few
CSARPPGSYNSPLHF,TGCAGTGCTAGACCACCGGGCTCCTATAATTCACCCCTCCACTTT,TRBJ1-6,15,TRBV20-1,NA,many
CASSPGLAVESSYNEQFF,TGTGCCAGCAGCCCGGGACTAGCAGTGGAAAGCTCCTACAATGAGCAGTTCTTC,TRBJ2-1,18,TRBV7-9,TRBD2,NA
CAIRRGVTTLSTDTQYF,TGTGCCATCAGGCGGGGGGTCACAACTTTAAGCACAGATACGCAGTATTTT,TRBJ2-3,17,TRBV10-3,TRBD2,many
CSATGNPNYGYTF,TGCAGTGCTACAGGAAACCCTAACTATGGCTACACCTTC,TRBJ1-2,13,TRBV20-1,NA,many
CSAPAPGGGSQTKETQYF,TGCAGTGCCCCTGCCCCGGGGGGGGGATCCCAAACGAAAGAGACCCAGTACTTC,TRBJ2-5,18,TRBV20-1,TRBD2,many
CASSQDSSFGSEQFF,TGTGCCAGCAGCCAAGATAGCTCCTTTGGAAGTGAGCAGTTCTTC,TRBJ2-1,15,TRBV4-2,NA,NA
CASSPRAGANYGYTF,TGTGCCAGCAGCCCAAGGGCGGGGGCTAACTATGGCTACACCTTC,TRBJ1-2,15,TRBV7-8,NA,NA
CSARGGSTIYF,TGCAGTGCTAGAGGTGGGAGCACCATATATTTT,TRBJ1-3,11,TRBV20-1,NA,NA
CSARWTSGGILQETQYF,TGCAGTGCTAGATGGACTAGCGGGGGGATCCTCCAAGAGACCCAGTACTTC,TRBJ2-5,17,TRBV20-1,TRBD2,many
CASSPRTGAQETQYF,TGTGCCAGCTCACCGCGGACAGGGGCGCAAGAGACCCAGTACTTC,TRBJ2-5,15,TRBV18,TRBD1,many
CASSGDSYSYNEQFF,TGTGCCAGCTCAGGAGACAGCTACTCCTACAATGAGCAGTTCTTC,TRBJ2-1,15,TRBV18,NA,many
CASGRQEIDTQYF,TGTGCTAGTGGAAGACAGGAAATAGATACGCAGTATTTT,TRBJ2-3,13,TRBV12-5,NA,many
CASRPNFAGGYNEQFF,TGCGCCAGCAGGCCAAATTTTGCAGGGGGATACAATGAGCAGTTCTTC,TRBJ2-1,16,TRBV5-1,TRBD1,many
CASSFRIQGGNEQYF,TGTGCCAGCAGTTTTCGGATACAGGGAGGGAACGAGCAGTACTTC,TRBJ2-7,15,TRBV27,NA,many
CAISEGGRQAFTDTQYF,TGTGCCATCAGTGAAGGTGGGAGACAGGCCTTCACAGATACGCAGTATTTT,TRBJ2-3,17,TRBV10-3,NA,few
CASSYGGTPYEQYF,TGTGCCAGCAGTTACGGCGGCACCCCCTACGAGCAGTACTTC,TRBJ2-7,14,TRBV6-6,NA,many
CASTRKGTSYGYTF,TGTGCCAGCACCAGAAAGGGGACGTCCTATGGCTACACCTTC,TRBJ1-2,14,TRBV6-5,NA,NA
CASSLRGGANTEAFF,TGTGCCAGCAGCTTAAGAGGGGGAGCCAACACTGAAGCTTTCTTT,TRBJ1-1,15,TRBV7-2,NA,NA
CASSDGQSVGEKLFF,TGTGCCAGCAGTGACGGACAGTCAGTCGGTGAAAAACTGTTTTTT,TRBJ1-4,15,TRBV12-3/TRBV12-4,NA,few
CASSMGGRGDTDTQYF,TGTGCCAGTAGTATGGGGGGGCGCGGGGACACAGATACGCAGTATTTT,TRBJ2-3,16,TRBV19,NA,once
CASSGPQETQYF,TGTGCCAGCTCGGGACCACAAGAGACCCAGTACTTC,TRBJ2-5,12,TRBV6-6,NA,many
CASSPITRQSSGANVLTF,TGTGCCAGCAGTCCCATTACTCGACAGAGCTCTGGGGCCAACGTCCTGACTTTC,TRBJ2-6,18,TRBV6-2/TRBV6-3,NA,many
CASSKGQVNQPQHF,TGTGCCAGCAGCAAGGGACAGGTCAATCAGCCCCAGCATTTT,TRBJ1-5,14,TRBV12-3/TRBV12-4,TRBD1,many
CASSLAAVNTIYF,TGTGCCAGCAGTTTGGCTGCGGTAAACACCATATATTTT,TRBJ1-3,13,TRBV12-3/TRBV12-4,NA,NA
CASSQSDRDADVQYF,TGTGCCAGCAGCCAATCGGACAGGGACGCAGATGTGCAATATTTT,TRBJ2-3,15,TRBV12-3/TRBV12-4,TRBD1,once
CSARVGGEGGYGYTF,TGCAGTGCTAGAGTAGGAGGCGAGGGAGGCTATGGCTACACCTTC,TRBJ1-2,15,TRBV20-1,NA,many
CASSLGGRGQGSGYTF,TGTGCCAGCAGCTTAGGAGGTCGGGGACAGGGATCTGGCTACACCTTC,TRBJ1-2,16,TRBV7-2,TRBD1,NA
CASKNRGQGETQYF,TGTGCCAGCAAGAACAGGGGGCAGGGAGAGACCCAGTACTTC,TRBJ2-5,14,TRBV2,TRBD1,many
CASSSTSGAGELFF,TGCGCCAGCAGCTCGACTAGCGGGGCCGGGGAGCTGTTTTTT,TRBJ2-2,14,TRBV5-1,TRBD2,NA
CASSPGSGGADTQYF,TGCGCCAGCAGCCCCGGAAGCGGGGGGGCTGATACGCAGTATTTT,TRBJ2-3,15,TRBV5-1,TRBD2,NA
CASMDSRTGNTIYF,TGTGCCAGTATGGACAGCCGTACTGGAAACACCATATATTTT,TRBJ1-3,14,TRBV28,NA,NA
CASITAAAGYNEQFF,TGTGCCAGCATTACAGCAGCTGCAGGGTACAATGAGCAGTTCTTC,TRBJ2-1,15,TRBV7-9,NA,NA
CASSLGGGILSEQYF,TGTGCCAGCAGCTTAGGCGGCGGGATCCTGTCCGAGCAGTACTTC,TRBJ2-7,15,TRBV7-2,NA,NA
CASSPRTAYEQYF,TGTGCCAGCAGCCCTCGGACAGCCTACGAGCAGTACTTC,TRBJ2-7,13,TRBV7-9,NA,many
CASSSELSDTQYF,TGCGCCAGCAGCTCCGAACTATCAGATACGCAGTATTTT,TRBJ2-3,13,TRBV5-1,NA,NA
CASSLISGSGANVLTF,TGTGCCAGCAGCTTAATATCGGGCTCTGGGGCCAACGTCCTGACTTTC,TRBJ2-6,16,TRBV7-6,NA,NA